This T cell receptor beta chain was captured by sequencing in a study of blood T cell repertoires in COVID-19. About the study: COVID-19 samples collected from the United States, Italy and Spain covered acute and convalescent phases. The cDNA or gDNA used as material had been derived from T cells, B-cell-depleted T cells, or PBMCs.

From germline, CDR1 is KGHSH and CDR2 LQKENI. V was shortened by 2 bases and J by 11 bases, with 13 bases between the two germline ends. CDR3 length: 14 residues. In the authors' workflow: Estimated nucleated cell counts came from reference gene primer amplification. Profiling relied on immunoSEQ multiplex PCR, and the TCRdb table lists in-frame clones only, not all of them. V and J calls plus clone size are reproduced from that table; the DNA served to infer D and trimming. The repertoire has hundreds of thousands of clones, around 90% of them found once; the top ten carry about 2.2%. The chain is built from TRBV18 and TRBJ1-6; D not resolved. The receptor's source is a woman aged 50 to 60 who had recovered from COVID-19. The sequenced sample consisted of peripheral blood. The chain's CDR3 is CASSPTVESTPLHF. The CDR3 coding sequence is TGTGCCAGCTCACCAACTGTCGAGAGCACACCCCTCCACTTT.